Below are 20 T cell receptor beta chains sequenced from a single sample in a study of early T cells in non-severe SARS-CoV-2 infection. TCRdb processed the 5' RACE reads anew with MiXCR; each CDR3 protein has one entry. This table holds tens of thousands of distinct CDR3 sequences, roughly a tenth found once. The sample consisted of whole blood. Receptors originate from an adult who was a healthcare worker with PCR-confirmed SARS-CoV-2 infection or an uninfected control (not recorded which).

In its sample, this clonotype was seen many times. V and J are TRBV2 and TRBJ2-2; D unresolved. The V and J ends lost 4 bases and 5 bases respectively, with 11 bases between them. The CDR3 is 14 amino acids. Germline assignment: CDR1 SNHLY and CDR2 FYNNEI. In DNA form, the CDR3 reads TGTGCCAGCAGTGGGACGGAAGGGACCGGGGAGCTGTTTTTT. Translating it yields CASSGTEGTGELFF.

The chain links TRBV18 to TRBJ1-2, with 9 bases lining up with TRBD1. Germline V gene sequence: CDR1 KGHSH, CDR2 LQKENI. This CDR3 has 14 amino acids. The trim removed 8 bases at V and 2 bases at J, leaving 6 bases unmatched. This CDR3 is CASTAGTGNYGYTF. Here the CDR3 DNA reads TGTGCCAGCACCGCCGGGACAGGGAACTATGGCTACACCTTC.

This clonotype came up a few times. The chain carries TRBV14 and TRBJ2-5, with D uncertain. Per germline, CDR1 SGHDN and CDR2 FVKESK. The CDR3 length is 16 residues. The ends were cut back, 3 bases at V and 0 bases at J, with 14 bases in the middle. CDR3 DNA: TGTGCCAGCAGCCAGGAAAATTGGCCGTACCAAGAGACCCAGTACTTC. It translates to CASSQENWPYQETQYF.

This clonotype has ten or more counts. This chain links TRBV18 with TRBJ2-5, with no clear D. The V gene's germline CDR1 is KGHSH and CDR2 LQKENI. The CDR3 sequence is 13 residues long. The germline V and J ends were trimmed by 6 bases and 1 base, with 9 bases remaining between them. This CDR3 reads CASSKAGQETQYF. CDR3 DNA sequence: TGTGCCAGCTCCAAGGCTGGCCAAGAGACCCAGTACTTC.

The chain links TRBV7-6 to TRBJ2-2; 7 bases fit TRBD2. Trimming at V came to 3 bases and at J to 4 bases, leaving 8 bases not matched to a gene. This CDR3 region has 16 residues. From germline, CDR1 is SGHVS and CDR2 FNYEAQ. The CDR3 loop is CASSFSSGGVTGELFF. The CDR3, as DNA: TGTGCCAGCAGCTTTTCTAGCGGCGGTGTCACCGGGGAGCTGTTTTTT. Using reference TRBV7-6 and TRBJ2-2 for the parts outside the CDR3, the full variable domain is GAGVSQSPRYKVTKRGQDVALRCDPISGHVSLYWYRQALGQGPEFLTYFNYEAQQDKSGLPNDRFSAERPEGSISTLTIQRTEQRDSAMYRCASSFSSGGVTGELFFGEGSRLTVL.

Turning to this clonotype: This may be a read error, as it is one base from a much larger clone. The chain combines TRBV6-6 with TRBJ2-2; TRBD1 aligns across 8 bases. The germline gives CDR1 MNHNY, CDR2 SVGAGI (reference sequence). The CDR3 has 15 residues. In nucleotides, the CDR3 is TGTGCCAGCACTCTCCGACAGGGGAACATCGGGGAGCTGTTTTTT. This sequence encodes CASTLRQGNIGELFF.

This clonotype was recorded at least ten times. The DNA for the CDR3 is TGTGCCAGTAGATGGGACAGTAACACCGGGGAGCTGTTTTTT. This sequence encodes CASRWDSNTGELFF. The V and J genes are TRBV19 and TRBJ2-2; 7 bases line up with TRBD1. The V gene's germline CDR1 is LNHDA and CDR2 SQIVND (reference sequence). The trim removed 6 bases at V and 2 bases at J, leaving 3 bases unmatched. The CDR3 length is 14 residues.

Ten or more counts support this clonotype. J is TRBJ2-3 and V is TRBV5-1; TRBD1 might be the D (5 bases). This CDR3 comprises 14 residues. The germline gives CDR1 SGHRS, CDR2 YFSETQ. V shed 1 base and J shed 5 bases, with 11 bases lying between them. The CDR3, as DNA: TGCGCCAGCAGCTTGAGCCAGGGTGGAGATACGCAGTATTTT. Translated: CASSLSQGGDTQYF.

Written as DNA, the CDR3 is TGTGCCACCGCCGGGACCTCGTACCAAGAGACCCAGTACTTC. Its protein is CATAGTSYQETQYF. The rearrangement uses TRBV7-9 and TRBJ2-5, with D perhaps assigned TRBD1 or TRBD2 (5 bases each). Germline V CDR1 and CDR2: SEHNR, FQNEAQ (reference sequence). The CDR3 spans 14 residues. V was clipped by 10 bases and J by 0 bases, with 15 bases between them.

This clonotype was observed many times. J is TRBJ2-3 and V is TRBV29-1; D call uncertain. The CDR3 length is 16 residues. Germline V CDR1 and CDR2: SQVTM, ANQGSEA. Deletions cut 0 bases from V and 2 bases from J, with 15 bases between. DNA of the CDR3: TGCAGCGTTGAAGATCGGCCTTTCCAAGTCACAGATACGCAGTATTTT. It yields the protein CSVEDRPFQVTDTQYF.

The V and J genes are TRBV7-2 and TRBJ2-7; D may be TRBD1 or TRBD2 (5 bases each). The ends were cut back, 5 bases at V and 10 bases at J, with 12 bases in the middle. CDR3 length equals 11 residues. CDR1 SGHTA and CDR2 FQGNSA come from the germline V gene. The CDR3 nucleotides are TGTGCCAGCAGCCTACGGGACCGCCAGTACTTC. It translates to CASSLRDRQYF.

CDR3 sequence reads: CSYDRGRGDTQYF. CDR3 nucleotide sequence: TGCAGCTATGACAGGGGCCGGGGAGATACGCAGTATTTT. This chain uses TRBV29-1 with TRBJ2-3, with 8 bases lining up with TRBD1. Germline loops: CDR1 SQVTM, CDR2 ANQGSEA. J was trimmed by 5 bases and V by 8 bases; bases with no gene match: 9. The CDR3 covers 13 residues.

Ten or more counts support this clonotype. This chain uses TRBV18 with TRBJ2-5; D is ambiguous. The germline V and J ends were trimmed by 2 bases and 7 bases, with 11 bases remaining between them. Germline values: CDR1 KGHSH, CDR2 LQKENI. The CDR3 consists of 13 residues. The CDR3 coding sequence is TGTGCCAGCTCACCATCCGAGGACGGGACCCAGTACTTC. Its protein is CASSPSEDGTQYF.

The sample holds many counts of this clonotype. The rearrangement uses TRBV20-1 and TRBJ1-6; 7 nucleotides line up with TRBD1. Unmatched junction bases numbered 7, after V lost 3 bases and J lost 5 bases. Per germline, CDR1 DFQATT and CDR2 SNEGSKA (reference sequence). The CDR3 sequence is 15 residues long. CDR3 bases: TGCAGTGCTAGGAGGGGCGGGACAGATAATTCACCCCTCCACTTT. Translation gives CSARRGGTDNSPLHF.

This clonotype was seen only a few times. The chain is built from TRBV11-2 and TRBJ2-7; D may match TRBD1 or TRBD2 (5 bases each). Per the germline V gene, CDR1 is SGHAT and CDR2 is FQNNGV. There are 15 residues in the CDR3. Trimming removed 2 bases from V and 4 bases from J, with 15 bases in between. Here the CDR3 reads CASSLSRDRPYEQYF. The CDR3 DNA sequence: TGTGCCAGCAGCTTATCCCGGGACCGCCCATACGAGCAGTACTTC.

The V gene is TRBV10-3, the J gene TRBJ1-4; D gene unclear. CDR1 ENHRY and CDR2 SYGVKD come from the germline V gene. The V gene lost 0 bases and the J gene lost 5 bases, with 10 bases spanning the gap. This CDR3 region has 15 residues. The CDR3 bases are TGTGCCATCAGTGAGTCACCGGACGGGAATGAAAAACTGTTTTTT. Its protein product is CAISESPDGNEKLFF.

This clonotype was recorded many times. The V and J genes are TRBV4-1 and TRBJ1-1; TRBD1 might be the D (5 bases). The CDR3 sequence is 15 residues long. The V end was cut by 2 bases, the J end by 5 bases, with 15 bases between. Germline CDR1 MGHRA, CDR2 YSYEKL. The CDR3 here is CASSQSSRVLTEAFF. For the CDR3, the DNA is TGCGCCAGCAGCCAAAGTTCCAGGGTATTGACTGAAGCTTTCTTT.

This clonotype appeared many times. This chain links TRBV27 with TRBJ1-5; D gene uncertain. Trimming took 5 bases from V and 2 from J, leaving 10 bases between them. The CDR3 is made up of 14 amino acids. Germline V gene sequence: CDR1 MNHEY, CDR2 SMNVEV (reference sequence). Written as DNA, the CDR3 is TGTGCCAGCAGTCGCTACCCCGGCAATCAGCCCCAGCATTTT. Protein: CASSRYPGNQPQHF.

The rearrangement links TRBV24-1 to TRBJ2-7; D perhaps matches TRBD2 (6 bases). Germline V gene sequence: CDR1 KGHDR, CDR2 SFDVKD. Trimming took off 5 bases at V and 2 bases at J, with 15 bases between the two ends. The CDR3 totals 15 residues. CDR3 sequence (DNA): TGTGCCACCAGTGGAAAACGGGGGACCCCCTACGAGCAGTACTTC. Translating it yields CATSGKRGTPYEQYF.

J is TRBJ2-3 and V is TRBV6-1, with a tentative D call TRBD1 (5 bases). The CDR3 runs to 14 residues. V was shortened by 5 bases and J by 5 bases, with 14 bases between the two germline ends. CDR1 is MNHNS and CDR2 is SASEGT in the germline V gene. The CDR3 region has the DNA TGTGCCAGCAGTACACAAGGGGCGGAAGATACGCAGTATTTT. Its translation: CASSTQGAEDTQYF.